Following are 3 T cell receptor beta chains from one sample sequenced in a study of T cells in Graves' hyperthyroidism and ophthalmopathy. RNA transcripts served as the template for amplifying TCR beta CDR3 regions. HTBI primers drove first-round RT-PCR of the TCR CDR3. TCRdb redid the calling of the multiplex PCR reads with MiXCR, one entry per CDR3 protein. The sample contains under 300,000 distinct CDR3 sequences, around 15% of which appear only once. Input material: blood. These receptors originate from a woman aged 40 to 55 with Graves' hyperthyroidism.

V and J are TRBV30 and TRBJ2-3, with a possible D match to TRBD2 (5 bases). The CDR3 sequence is 13 residues long. Trimming pared 4 bases from V and 1 base from J, leaving 9 bases between. Germline loops: CDR1 GTSNPN, CDR2 SVGIG (reference sequence). DNA of the CDR3: TGTGCCTGGATATTTAGCGGCACAGATACGCAGTATTTT. It translates to CAWIFSGTDTQYF. The variable domain in full, with the rest retrieved from reference TRBV30 and TRBJ2-3, is SQTIHQWPATLVQPVGSPLSLECTVEGTSNPNLYWYRQAAGRGLQLLFYSVGIGQISSEVPQNLSASRPQDRQFILSSKKLLLSDSGFYLCAWIFSGTDTQYFGPGTRLTVL.

The chain has TRBV6-1 and TRBJ2-2; D gene uncertain. Germline V gene data show CDR1 as MNHNS and CDR2 as SASEGT. This CDR3 region has 13 residues. V was trimmed by 5 bases and J by 6 bases, leaving 10 bases between them. The CDR3 DNA is TGTGCCAGCAGTTCTAGGAGAGCCGGGGAGCTGTTTTTT. Encoded protein: CASSSRRAGELFF.

The chain has TRBV19 and TRBJ2-7; TRBD2 matches at 12 bases. The CDR3 contains 16 residues. Trimming at V came to 7 bases and at J to 0 bases, leaving 7 bases not matched to a gene. CDR1 is LNHDA and CDR2 is SQIVND in the germline V gene (reference sequence). For the CDR3, the DNA is TGTGCCAGTAAGGCTAGCGGGAGGGTGAGCTCCTACGAGCAGTACTTC. Its translation is CASKASGRVSSYEQYF. The complete variable domain, with remaining parts taken from reference TRBV19 and TRBJ2-7, reads DGGITQSPKYLFRKEGQNVTLSCEQNLNHDAMYWYRQDPGQGLRLIYYSQIVNDFQKGDIAEGYSVSREKKESFPLTVTSAQKNPTAFYLCASKASGRVSSYEQYFGPGTRLTVT.